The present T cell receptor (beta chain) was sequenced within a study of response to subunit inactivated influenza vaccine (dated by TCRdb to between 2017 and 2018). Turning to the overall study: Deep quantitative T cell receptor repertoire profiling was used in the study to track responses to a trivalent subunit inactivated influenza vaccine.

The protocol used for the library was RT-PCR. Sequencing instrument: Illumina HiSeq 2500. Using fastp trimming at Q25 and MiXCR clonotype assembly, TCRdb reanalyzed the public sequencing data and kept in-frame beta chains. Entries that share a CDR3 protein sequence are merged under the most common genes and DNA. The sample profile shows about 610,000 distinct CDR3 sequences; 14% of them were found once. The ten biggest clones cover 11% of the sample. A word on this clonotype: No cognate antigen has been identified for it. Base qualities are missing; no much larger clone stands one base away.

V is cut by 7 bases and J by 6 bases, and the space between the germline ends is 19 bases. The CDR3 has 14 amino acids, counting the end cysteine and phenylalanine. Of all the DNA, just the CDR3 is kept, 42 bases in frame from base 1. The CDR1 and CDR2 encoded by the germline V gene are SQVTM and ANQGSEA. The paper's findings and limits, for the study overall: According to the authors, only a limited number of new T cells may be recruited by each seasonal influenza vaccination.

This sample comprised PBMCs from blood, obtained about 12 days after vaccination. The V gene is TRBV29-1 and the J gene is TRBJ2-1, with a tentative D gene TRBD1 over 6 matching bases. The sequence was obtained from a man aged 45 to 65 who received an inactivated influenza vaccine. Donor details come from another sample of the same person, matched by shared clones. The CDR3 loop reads CSAKTGADRNEQFF. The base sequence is TGCAGCGCAAAGACAGGAGCTGACCGCAATGAGCAGTTCTTC.